Below are 32 T cell receptor beta chains sequenced from a single sample in a study of T cells in Graves' hyperthyroidism and ophthalmopathy. What was amplified from RNA transcripts were TCR beta CDR3 regions. The HTBI primer set drove a first-round RT-PCR of the TCR CDR3. In TCRdb, the multiplex PCR reads were re-called with MiXCR into one record per CDR3 protein. The profile shows about 360,000 distinct CDR3 sequences, about a fifth of them singletons. The sample was blood. All receptors derive from a woman aged 18-29 years with Graves' hyperthyroidism.

Ten or more counts support this clonotype. The junction does not match germline at one end; this may be a read error. J is TRBJ1-2 and V is TRBV11-2; possibly TRBD1 for D (6 bases). Germline-derived CDR1 and CDR2 are SGHAT and FQNNGV. This CDR3 region has 15 residues. CDR3 in amino acids: CASSLDSSGVYGCTF. As DNA, the CDR3 is TGTGCCAGCAGCTTAGATTCTTCAGGGGTCTATGGCTGCACCTTC.

This clonotype was seen ten or more times. The genes are TRBV6-2 or TRBV6-3 and TRBJ2-2; D is ambiguous. Trimming left V 0 bases short and J 8 bases short, with 10 bases between. Germline V gene sequence: CDR1 MNHEY, CDR2 SVGEGT. The CDR3 is 14 amino acids. Here the CDR3 reads CASSYSFQSGELFF. CDR3 in DNA: TGTGCCAGCAGTTACTCCTTCCAGTCAGGGGAGCTGTTTTTT.

This clonotype has ten or more counts. The V gene is TRBV6-1, the J gene TRBJ1-2; weak D call: TRBD1 (5 bases). The germline gives CDR1 MNHNS, CDR2 SASEGT. V lost 6 bases and J 1 base, leaving 12 bases between the germline ends. This CDR3 spans 14 amino acids. In DNA, the CDR3 is TGTGCCAGCAGAAATACAGGTCGTAACTATGGCTACACCTTC. Amino acids: CASRNTGRNYGYTF.

In the case of this clonotype: At one of its ends the junction is not consistent with the germline gene, which may arise from a read error. V and J are TRBV7-9 and TRBJ2-2; TRBD2 might be the D (7 bases). CDR3 size: 13 residues. CDR1 is SEHNR, CDR2 FQNEAQ, per germline (reference sequence). The CDR3 sequence is CASSPGGTGELCF. The CDR3 nucleotides read TGTGCCAGCAGCCCGGGGGGCACCGGGGAGCTGTGTTTT.

This clonotype was found a few times. The chain couples TRBV24-1 to TRBJ1-5, with D unresolved. Germline-derived CDR1 and CDR2 are KGHDR and SFDVKD. V lost 4 bases, J lost 9 bases, and 6 bases lay in between. This CDR3 has 11 amino acids. CDR3 nucleotide sequence: TGTGCCACCAGTGACCGCGGGCCCCAGCATTTT. Translated, it gives CATSDRGPQHF.

This clonotype was observed a few times. DNA for the CDR3: TGTGCCAGCAGTCTCATGACAGGGGCTGGCTACACCTTC. Its translation is CASSLMTGAGYTF. This chain joins TRBV6-1 and TRBJ1-2, with TRBD1 identical over 8 bases. CDR3 length: 13 residues. V dropped 5 bases and J dropped 7; count of bases not matched to a gene: 6. The germline CDR1 and CDR2 sequences are MNHNS and SASEGT.

The chain couples TRBV12-3 or TRBV12-4 to TRBJ2-5; D unclear. There are 12 residues in the CDR3. The V end was cut by 6 bases, the J end by 4 bases, with 9 bases between. The CDR3 DNA reads as TGTGCCAGCAGCCCGGAGTCAGAGACCCAGTACTTC. Residues: CASSPESETQYF.

The table lists this clonotype with a few counts. The chain employs TRBV18 and TRBJ1-1; D gene uncertain. Germline V gives CDR1 KGHSH, CDR2 LQKENI. The V and J ends lost 2 bases and 6 bases respectively, with 16 bases between them. The CDR3 has 15 residues. The CDR3 DNA sequence: TGTGCCAGCTCACCAATTACGGAACCAGGCCCTGAAGCTTTCTTT. Translated: CASSPITEPGPEAFF.

This clonotype was observed at least ten times. The V gene is TRBV7-9, the J gene TRBJ1-6, with D possibly TRBD1 on 5 matching bases. Trimming cost V 5 bases and J 11 bases, with 16 bases left between them. The CDR3 length is 14 residues. CDR1 is SEHNR, CDR2 FQNEAQ, per germline (reference sequence). As DNA, the CDR3 is TGTGCCAGCAGCCCCGGGACGCTCTCGACACCCCTCCACTTT. Translated: CASSPGTLSTPLHF.

This clonotype was counted ten times or more. The chain couples TRBV7-8 to TRBJ1-1, with D perhaps matching TRBD1 (6 bases). V lost 0 bases, J lost 2 bases, and 10 bases lay in between. Per germline, CDR1 SGHVS and CDR2 FQNEAQ. The CDR3 totals 15 residues. This CDR3 is CASSLAGAGNTEAFF. The CDR3 DNA follows: TGTGCCAGCAGCTTAGCGGGGGCCGGCAACACTGAAGCTTTCTTT.

Comments on this clonotype: A much larger clonotype is one base distant, so this may be a read error. The chain couples TRBV7-8 to TRBJ1-1; D is uncertain. Germline loops: CDR1 SGHVS, CDR2 FQNEAQ. This CDR3 comprises 15 residues. The V and J ends lost 5 bases and 4 bases respectively, with 17 bases between them. The CDR3 reads CASSGVGQLSTEAFF. CDR3 nucleotides: TGTGCCAGCAGCGGGGTGGGTCAGTTAAGCACTGAAGCTTTCTTT.

This clonotype was detected many times. V gene TRBV7-9 combines with J gene TRBJ1-1, with D unclear. The germline gives CDR1 SEHNR, CDR2 FQNEAQ (reference sequence). V dropped 5 bases and J dropped 0 bases, with 10 bases sitting between them. The CDR3 covers 14 residues. The DNA for the CDR3 is TGTGCCAGCAGCCCGCATACGGTGAACACTGAAGCTTTCTTT. Translation gives CASSPHTVNTEAFF.

The rearrangement uses TRBV5-1 and TRBJ2-5; TRBD2 aligns across 7 bases. Per germline, CDR1 SGHRS and CDR2 YFSETQ. The CDR3 runs 15 residues. The ends lost 6 bases at V and 1 base at J; junction bases unmatched: 9. CDR3 loop: CASKNGGGPQETQYF. In DNA, the CDR3 is TGCGCCAGCAAAAATGGGGGGGGTCCCCAAGAGACCCAGTACTTC. The whole variable domain, remainder taken from reference TRBV5-1 and TRBJ2-5, is KAGVTQTPRYLIKTRGQQVTLSCSPISGHRSVSWYQQTPGQGLQFLFEYFSETQRNKGNFPGRFSGRQFSNSRSEMNVSTLELGDSALYLCASKNGGGPQETQYFGPGTRLLVL.

This clonotype showed up many times. The chain's CDR3 is CASSPQANYGYTF. The CDR3 nucleotides are TGTGCCAGCAGCCCACAGGCAAACTATGGCTACACCTTC. The chain has TRBV12-3 or TRBV12-4 and TRBJ1-2; possibly TRBD1 for D (5 bases). Trimming shortened V by 6 bases and J by 2 bases, and 10 bases separated the two germline ends. This CDR3 contains 13 residues.

This clonotype was seen a few times. The rearrangement links TRBV27 to TRBJ1-6; TRBD1 agrees at 7 bases. The CDR3 is 16 residues long. Germline-derived CDR1 and CDR2 are MNHEY and SMNVEV (reference sequence). The V and J ends lost 4 bases and 4 bases, in that order; junction bases with no gene match: 7. The CDR3 sequence is CASSSRDSQYNSPLHF. For the CDR3, the DNA is TGTGCCAGCAGTTCCCGGGACAGCCAATATAATTCACCCCTCCACTTT.

In its sample, this clonotype was seen a few times. The chain is built from TRBV6-2 or TRBV6-3 and TRBJ2-2, with 7 bases lining up with TRBD1. J was trimmed by 5 bases and V by 1 base; bases with no gene match: 16. The CDR3 runs 19 residues. Germline assignment: CDR1 MNHEY and CDR2 SVGEGT. The CDR3 loop reads CASSYYQTPGTERTGELFF. The CDR3 nucleotides read TGTGCCAGCAGTTACTATCAAACTCCCGGGACAGAGAGGACCGGGGAGCTGTTTTTT.

This clonotype was counted a few times. V gene TRBV3-1 combines with J gene TRBJ1-1; the D gene is possibly TRBD1 (5 bases). Germline CDR1 and CDR2: LGHDT and YNNKEL (reference sequence). Trimming took off 4 bases at V and 11 bases at J, with 23 bases between the two ends. The CDR3 covers 15 residues. CDR3 loop: CASSPSDGGSMVAFF. DNA of the CDR3: TGTGCCAGCAGCCCTTCAGATGGGGGGTCCATGGTGGCTTTCTTT.

The V call is TRBV6-1, the J call TRBJ1-2, with TRBD1 as a possible D gene (5 bases). Germline V gene sequence: CDR1 MNHNS, CDR2 SASEGT. Trimming shortened V by 4 bases and J by 4 bases, and 22 bases separated the two germline ends. The CDR3 covers 17 residues. CDR3 sequence: CASSGRSGTERSYGYTF. The CDR3, as DNA: TGTGCCAGCAGTGGACGTTCTGGGACGGAAAGATCCTATGGCTACACCTTC.

On this clonotype itself: This may be a read error, as it is one base from a much larger clone. The chain joins TRBV6-1 to TRBJ1-1; D is undetermined. The V gene lost 4 bases and the J gene lost 8 bases, with 14 bases spanning the gap. Germline values: CDR1 MNHNS, CDR2 SASEGT. This CDR3 has 13 amino acids. CDR3 amino acids: CASSVRDVEEAFF. The DNA for the CDR3 is TGTGCCAGCAGTGTAAGGGATGTTGAGGAAGCTTTCTTT.

In its sample, this clonotype was seen many times. This rearrangement joins TRBV2 to TRBJ1-1, with D hard to call. Germline-derived CDR1 and CDR2 are SNHLY and FYNNEI. This CDR3 contains 14 residues. V lost 2 bases, J lost 5 bases, and 12 bases lay in between. CDR3 in amino acids: CASSELRVGTEAFF. CDR3 bases: TGTGCCAGCAGTGAACTGAGGGTCGGAACTGAAGCTTTCTTT.

This clonotype has ten or more counts. The V and J genes are TRBV12-5 and TRBJ1-1; D remains ambiguous. This CDR3 has 13 amino acids. CDR1 and CDR2 (germline): LGHNT, FRNRAP. Trimming left V 7 bases short and J 4 bases short, with 13 bases between. The CDR3 bases are TGTGCTAGTGCCGCTCATCGGGGCACTGAAGCTTTCTTT. Translation: CASAAHRGTEAFF.

This clonotype came up many times. The chain employs TRBV2 and TRBJ2-2; D remains ambiguous. Trimming left V 8 bases short and J 1 base short, with 14 bases between. The CDR3 is made up of 15 amino acids. Germline V lookup: CDR1 SNHLY, CDR2 FYNNEI. CDR3 amino acids: CASGRTGRNTGELFF. CDR3 DNA: TGTGCCAGCGGCCGGACGGGCAGGAACACCGGGGAGCTGTTTTTT.

This clonotype was detected a few times. One junction end does not reproduce the germline sequence, and a read error may be involved. The chain carries TRBV6-4 and TRBJ2-2; D possibly corresponds to TRBD2 (6 bases). Germline CDR1 and CDR2: MRHNA and SNTAGT. This CDR3 is built from 17 residues. The CDR3 protein is CASTAWAGGARAGGLFF. CDR3 coding DNA: TGTGCCAGCACGGCCTGGGCGGGCGGCGCGCGGGCCGGGGGGCTGTTTTTT.

This clonotype was recorded at least ten times. The rearrangement links TRBV15 to TRBJ1-3, with D unclear. There are 17 residues in the CDR3. From germline, CDR1 is LNHNV and CDR2 YYDKDF (reference sequence). Between the trimmed V and J ends, which lost 0 bases and 0 bases, there was a span of 12 bases. CDR3 DNA: TGTGCCACCAGCAGAGATGGTTCGGCAGGCTCTGGAAACACCATATATTTT. This sequence encodes CATSRDGSAGSGNTIYF.

At least ten counts were recorded for this clonotype. V and J are TRBV6-2 or TRBV6-3 and TRBJ1-5, with D hard to call. From germline, CDR1 is MNHEY and CDR2 SVGEGT. Trimming pared 2 bases from V and 4 bases from J, leaving 9 bases between. The CDR3 is made up of 14 amino acids. CDR3 nucleotide sequence: TGTGCCAGCAGTTACGTTAACCCTAATCAGCCCCAGCATTTT. Translated, it gives CASSYVNPNQPQHF.

In this sample, this clonotype turned up a few times. The CDR3 nucleotides read TGTGCCAGCAGTTACTCGGGGGGGGGGACCCAGTACTTC. It yields the protein CASSYSGGGTQYF. The J gene is TRBJ2-5, the V gene TRBV6-5; 7 bases fit TRBD2. The CDR3 extends over 13 amino acids. Germline trimming cut 0 bases from V and 7 bases from J; bases unmatched to any gene: 2. From germline, CDR1 is MNHEY and CDR2 SVGAGI.

The V gene is TRBV12-3 or TRBV12-4, the J gene TRBJ1-2; D gene uncertain. There are 14 residues in the CDR3. V was shortened by 6 bases and J by 5 bases, with 16 bases between the two germline ends. Here the CDR3 DNA reads TGTGCCAGCAGCAGAGTGGGGATGGAGTATGGCTACACCTTC. Translated: CASSRVGMEYGYTF.

This clonotype has at least ten counts. The V gene is TRBV9, the J gene TRBJ2-7; TRBD2 agrees at 10 bases. CDR1 SGDLS and CDR2 YYNGEE come from the germline V gene. There are 16 residues in the CDR3. Trimming took 0 bases from V and 1 from J; bases not matched to a gene: 4. The DNA of the CDR3 is TGTGCCAGCAGCGTAGATGGGACTAGCGCTTCCTACGAGCAGTACTTC. Its translation: CASSVDGTSASYEQYF.

This clonotype was seen ten or more times. This chain uses TRBV20-1 with TRBJ2-7; TRBD1 is a possible D gene (7 bases). Germline V gene lookup returns CDR1 DFQATT and CDR2 SNEGSKA (reference sequence). The CDR3 contains 13 residues. With 6 bases removed from V and 5 bases from J, the gap between germline ends came to 17 bases. The CDR3 spells CSARGARPHEQYF. The DNA for the CDR3 is TGCAGTGCCAGGGGGGCCCGCCCCCACGAGCAGTACTTC.

This clonotype was detected many times. The chain links TRBV27 to TRBJ2-7; 13 positions match TRBD2. Germline CDR1 is MNHEY and CDR2 is SMNVEV (reference sequence). The V and J ends lost 5 bases and 0 bases, in that order; junction bases with no gene match: 4. There are 16 residues in the CDR3. For the CDR3, the DNA is TGTGCCAGCAGTCGACTAGCGGGGGGAATCTCCTACGAGCAGTACTTC. Its translation is CASSRLAGGISYEQYF.

This sequence joins TRBV20-1 and TRBJ1-1; D is undetermined. From germline, CDR1 is DFQATT and CDR2 SNEGSKA (reference sequence). Trimming took 3 bases from V and 11 from J, leaving 28 bases between them. The length of the CDR3 is 16 residues. The CDR3 sequence: CSARHGFYGKRKVAFF. The CDR3 DNA reads as TGCAGTGCTAGGCACGGGTTCTATGGCAAACGAAAAGTTGCTTTCTTT.

At least ten counts were recorded for this clonotype. The chain couples TRBV29-1 to TRBJ2-7; D gene ambiguous. CDR1 and CDR2 from the germline V gene are SQVTM and ANQGSEA. This CDR3 region has 12 residues. Trimming stripped 1 base from V and 4 bases from J, with 8 bases between. CDR3: CSVEVFPYEQYF. DNA for the CDR3: TGCAGCGTTGAAGTGTTCCCGTACGAGCAGTACTTC.